This TCR beta chain was observed in a study of cytomegalovirus exposure and HLA in healthy donors. Study-level information: The same platform was used for the roughly 120 validation repertoires and the 600 to 700 first-cohort repertoires, a later analysis reported.

General study points: The authors listed approximately 150 TCR beta chains as cytomegalovirus-associated. CMV antigen specificity of three CMV-associated chains was confirmed in vitro. There were some public TCRs occurring in many donors, but most TCR sequences were rare.

For this clone: The antigen is undetermined.

Sequencing used immunoSEQ multiplex PCR; TCRdb keeps in-frame clones, though not all of them. The sample contains around 200,000 clones, 80% to 85% of which appear only once. The CDR3 loop spans 14 amino acids. Trimming shortened V by 4 bases and J by 5 bases, and 11 bases separated the two germline ends. CDR1 is MGHRA and CDR2 is YSYEKL in the germline V gene. The specimen was PBMCs. This clonotype was obtained from a woman aged 18 to 35 in good health and CMV-seropositive. This rearrangement joins TRBV4-1 to TRBJ1-4; D is possibly TRBD1 (6 bases). CDR3 bases: TGCGCCAGCAGCCGAATTGGACAGAATGAAAAACTGTTTTTT. The encoded protein is CASSRIGQNEKLFF.